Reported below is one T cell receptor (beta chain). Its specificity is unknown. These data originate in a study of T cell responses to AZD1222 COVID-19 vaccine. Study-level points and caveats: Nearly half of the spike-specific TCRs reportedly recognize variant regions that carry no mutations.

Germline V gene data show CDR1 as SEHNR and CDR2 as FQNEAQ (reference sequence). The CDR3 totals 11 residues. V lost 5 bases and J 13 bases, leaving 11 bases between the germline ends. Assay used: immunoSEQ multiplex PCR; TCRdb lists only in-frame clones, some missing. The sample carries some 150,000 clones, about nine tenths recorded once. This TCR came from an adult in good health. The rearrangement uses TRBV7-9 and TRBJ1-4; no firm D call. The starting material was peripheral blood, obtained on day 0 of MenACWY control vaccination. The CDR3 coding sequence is TGTGCCAGCAGCCGGAAGGTGACACTGTTTTTT. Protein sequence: CASSRKVTLFF. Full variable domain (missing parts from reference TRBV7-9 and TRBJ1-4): DTGVSQNPRHKITKRGQNVTFRCDPISEHNRLYWYRQTLGQGPEFLTYFQNEAQLEKSRLLSDRFSAERPKGSFSTLEIQRTEQGDSAMYLCASSRKVTLFFGSGTQLSVL.